Each of the 25 T cell receptor beta chains below was sequenced from the same sample in a study of monozygotic twins with inflammatory bowel disease. Following a re-call of the 5' RACE reads, TCRdb has one entry per CDR3 protein and lacks DNA. The listing contains about 380,000 distinct CDR3 sequences. The sample consisted of blood. The source of these receptors is a human donor with ulcerative colitis or Crohn's disease, or a healthy co-twin of an affected twin (not recorded which).

CDR3 loop: CASSLGRPTEAFF. J is TRBJ1-1 and V is TRBV7-6. The CDR3 extends over 13 amino acids. CDR1 and CDR2 from the germline V gene are SGHVS and FNYEAQ. Variable domain in full (rest from reference TRBV7-6 and TRBJ1-1): GAGVSQSPRYKVTKRGQDVALRCDPISGHVSLYWYRQALGQGPEFLTYFNYEAQQDKSGLPNDRFSAERPEGSISTLTIQRTEQRDSAMYRCASSLGRPTEAFFGQGTRLTVV.

The chain links TRBV18 to TRBJ2-7; absent DNA, TCRdb's TRBD1 call cannot be checked. The CDR3 length is 16 residues. The germline CDR1 and CDR2 sequences are KGHSH and LQKENI. This CDR3 is CASSPPPGQILYEQYF.

The chain uses TRBV11-3 and TRBJ1-2; as DNA is missing, the TRBD1 call by TCRdb cannot be tested. This CDR3 region has 14 residues. Looked up from germline, CDR1 is SGHNT and CDR2 is YENEEA. CDR3 region: CASSLPGGSSGYTF.

The V and J genes are TRBV11-2 and TRBJ2-7; TCRdb designates TRBD2, a call that cannot be tested without DNA. This CDR3 region has 17 residues. Germline V gene lookup returns CDR1 SGHAT and CDR2 FQNNGV. CDR3 amino acids: CASSQQVGLGDFNEQYF. Looking up the rest from reference TRBV11-2 and TRBJ2-7 gives the full variable domain: EAGVAQSPRYKIIEKRQSVAFWCNPISGHATLYWYQQILGQGPKLLIQFQNNGVVDDSQLPKDRFSAERLKGVDSTLKIQPAKLEDSAVYLCASSQQVGLGDFNEQYFGPGTRLTVT.

The V call is TRBV6-1, the J call TRBJ2-3. The CDR3 runs 15 residues. From germline, CDR1 is MNHNS and CDR2 SASEGT. The chain's CDR3 is CASTPRHSRMDTQYF.

The genes are TRBV28 and TRBJ1-6; the TCRdb call, TRBD1, lacks DNA for checking. This CDR3 spans 14 amino acids. Looked up from germline, CDR1 is MDHEN and CDR2 is SYDVKM. The CDR3 region is CASRSGTVNSPLHF.

The chain is built from TRBV28 and TRBJ2-3; TCRdb's D call, TRBD1, is unchecked because there is no DNA. The germline V gene has CDR1 MDHEN and CDR2 SYDVKM. The CDR3 totals 17 residues. The CDR3: CASLGFSPKPSTDTQYF.

The chain couples TRBV7-2 to TRBJ2-7; TCRdb calls TRBD2, which cannot be checked without DNA. The CDR3 runs to 13 residues. Germline CDR1 reads SGHTA; CDR2 reads FQGNSA. The CDR3 protein is CASSLFPSDEQYF.

The genes are TRBV4-2 and TRBJ1-3. The CDR3 has 16 amino acids. Per germline, CDR1 LGHNA and CDR2 YNFKEQ. The CDR3 region is CASSQNTLSSGNTIYF.

The rearrangement uses TRBV5-1 and TRBJ2-7; TCRdb returns TRBD2, unconfirmable since there is no DNA. CDR1 SGHRS and CDR2 YFSETQ come from the germline V gene. This CDR3 has 13 residues. This CDR3 reads CASSWSGAYEQYF.

The chain's CDR3 is CASSLAARQGYTGELFF. The chain links TRBV7-6 to TRBJ2-2; there is no DNA to check the TCRdb D call of TRBD1. The length of the CDR3 is 17 residues. Germline-derived CDR1 and CDR2 are SGHVS and FNYEAQ. The whole variable domain, filled in from reference TRBV7-6 and TRBJ2-2, reads GAGVSQSPRYKVTKRGQDVALRCDPISGHVSLYWYRQALGQGPEFLTYFNYEAQQDKSGLPNDRFSAERPEGSISTLTIQRTEQRDSAMYRCASSLAARQGYTGELFFGEGSRLTVL.

This chain links TRBV20-1 with TRBJ1-1; TCRdb outputs TRBD1, but without DNA this stays unchecked. The CDR3 is 13 amino acids. Germline lookup yields CDR1 DFQATT and CDR2 SNEGSKA (reference sequence). CDR3 loop: CSATSQGGTEAFF.

The rearrangement links TRBV18 to TRBJ1-3. This CDR3 comprises 14 residues. Germline assignment: CDR1 KGHSH and CDR2 LQKENI. CDR3 loop: CASSPAAAGNTIYF.

This sequence joins TRBV4-2 and TRBJ2-7; TCRdb's D call, TRBD1, is unchecked because there is no DNA. Looked up from germline, CDR1 is LGHNA and CDR2 is YNFKEQ. The CDR3 extends over 15 amino acids. The CDR3 sequence: CASSQSTGGIREQYF.

J is TRBJ2-3 and V is TRBV11-2. The CDR3 is 16 amino acids. In germline, CDR1 is SGHAT, CDR2 FQNNGV. The CDR3 spells CASSHGVGWGTDTQYF.

The CDR3 is CASSYSKNSPFYEQYF. The chain employs TRBV6-5 and TRBJ2-7; TCRdb's D call, TRBD2, is unchecked because there is no DNA. The germline CDR1 and CDR2 sequences are MNHEY and SVGAGI. This CDR3 spans 16 amino acids.

V gene TRBV20-1 combines with J gene TRBJ1-2; TCRdb's D call, TRBD1, is unchecked because there is no DNA. The CDR3 has 15 amino acids. Germline CDR1 reads DFQATT; CDR2 reads SNEGSKA (reference sequence). Here the CDR3 reads CSARGTPTGKYGYTF.

V gene TRBV28 combines with J gene TRBJ2-2. The CDR3 runs 16 residues. Germline loops: CDR1 MDHEN, CDR2 SYDVKM. The CDR3 loop is CASSLLLGLNTGELFF. Full variable domain (rest looked up from reference TRBV28 and TRBJ2-2): DVKVTQSSRYLVKRTGEKVFLECVQDMDHENMFWYRQDPGLGLRLIYFSYDVKMKEKGDIPEGYSVSREKKERFSLILESASTNQTSMYLCASSLLLGLNTGELFFGEGSRLTVL.

V gene TRBV5-1 combines with J gene TRBJ1-1. CDR3 length: 15 amino acids. Germline-derived CDR1 and CDR2 are SGHRS and YFSETQ. The CDR3 loop is CASSLLGLKNTEAFF.

V is TRBV3-1 and J is TRBJ2-7. The CDR3 runs 11 residues. Germline CDR1 and CDR2: LGHDT and YNNKEL (reference sequence). The CDR3 region is CASSQYYEQYF.

The J gene is TRBJ2-6, the V gene TRBV28; TCRdb indicates TRBD1, and absent DNA this call remains unverified. The CDR3 is made up of 20 amino acids. Per the germline V gene, CDR1 is MDHEN and CDR2 is SYDVKM. The CDR3 loop reads CASSARWDRGLVSGANVLTF.

The genes are TRBV7-2 and TRBJ2-1; TCRdb reports TRBD2, a call that lacks DNA to check it against. The length of the CDR3 is 15 residues. Looked up from germline, CDR1 is SGHTA and CDR2 is FQGNSA. This CDR3 is CASSAGRQGYNEQFF.

The rearrangement links TRBV20-1 to TRBJ2-4; TCRdb designates TRBD2, a call that cannot be tested without DNA. This CDR3 has 17 amino acids. Germline CDR1 and CDR2: DFQATT and SNEGSKA (reference sequence). The CDR3 spells CSAPGASGGLAKNIQYF.

The chain couples TRBV20-1 to TRBJ2-1; checking the TCRdb D call of TRBD2 is not possible without DNA. The CDR3 is 15 residues long. Germline assignment: CDR1 DFQATT and CDR2 SNEGSKA (reference sequence). CDR3 amino acids: CSANPQAGGLWEQFF.

This chain joins TRBV20-1 and TRBJ2-5; as DNA is missing, the TRBD1 call by TCRdb cannot be tested. This CDR3 has 12 amino acids. Germline CDR1 DFQATT, CDR2 SNEGSKA (reference sequence). The CDR3 loop reads CSAQDRKETQYF.